Below are 16 T cell receptor beta chains sequenced from a single sample in a study of CD8 T cells in ankylosing spondylitis. TCRdb passed the 5' RACE reads through MiXCR, listing each CDR3 protein once. The table has 200,000 to 250,000 distinct CDR3 sequences, under 8.5% seen once. Sequenced sample: blood, either unsorted or a sorted T cell fraction (not recorded which). These receptors all come from a female donor with ankylosing spondylitis or in good health (not recorded which).

In this sample, this clonotype turned up many times. The V call is TRBV20-1, the J call TRBJ2-2; maybe TRBD2 (5 bases). CDR3 size: 13 residues. Germline V CDR1 and CDR2: DFQATT, SNEGSKA (reference sequence). V was cut by 1 base and J by 6 bases, with 9 bases left in between. The CDR3 DNA sequence: TGCAGTGCTAGAGTTAGCGTGCCCGGGGAGCTGTTTTTT. The encoded protein is CSARVSVPGELFF.

This chain joins TRBV7-8 and TRBJ2-7; TRBD1 matches at 9 bases. J was trimmed by 5 bases and V by 4 bases; bases with no gene match: 9. CDR3 size: 15 residues. The germline CDR1 and CDR2 sequences are SGHVS and FQNEAQ. The CDR3 here is CASSSGGQGIHEQYF. As DNA, the CDR3 is TGTGCCAGCAGCTCAGGGGGACAGGGCATACACGAGCAGTACTTC.

This clonotype was seen many times. The chain combines TRBV4-3 with TRBJ2-7; 9 bases are a match to TRBD2. The CDR3 contains 13 residues. Germline loops: CDR1 LGHNA, CDR2 YSLEER. V was pared by 5 bases and J by 4 bases, with 3 bases of the junction left unmatched. CDR3 coding DNA: TGCGCCAGCAGCGCTCTAGCGGGGTACGAGCAGTACTTC. Translation gives CASSALAGYEQYF.

Points on this clonotype: This may be a read error, as it is one base from a much larger clone. The gene calls are TRBV3-1 and TRBJ2-2; 7 bases match TRBD2. This CDR3 has 14 amino acids. CDR1 and CDR2 from the germline V gene are LGHDT and YNNKEL (reference sequence). The CDR3 DNA follows: TGTGCCAGCAGCCCGAGCGGGAACACCGGGGCGCTGTTTTTT. Protein product: CASSPSGNTGALFF. Complete variable domain (other parts from reference TRBV3-1 and TRBJ2-2): DTAVSQTPKYLVTQMGNDKSIKCEQNLGHDTMYWYKQDSKKFLKIMFSYNNKELIINETVPNRFSPKSPDKAHLNLHINSLELGDSAVYFCASSPSGNTGALFFGEGSRLTVL.

This clonotype was counted at least ten times. The chain carries TRBV7-9 and TRBJ2-7; 7 nucleotides agree with TRBD2. The CDR3 has 15 residues. Germline loops: CDR1 SEHNR, CDR2 FQNEAQ (reference sequence). After removal of 2 bases from V and 5 bases from J, the junction contained 9 bases not matched to a gene. Here the CDR3 DNA reads TGTGCCAGCAGCTTAATAGGCGGGAGAGTAGACGAGCAGTACTTC. Amino acids: CASSLIGGRVDEQYF.

This clonotype was seen repeatedly, ten times or more. V usage is TRBV2 and J usage is TRBJ2-1; 9 bases are shared with TRBD2. Per germline, CDR1 SNHLY and CDR2 FYNNEI. The CDR3 loop spans 14 amino acids. With V trimmed by 6 bases and J by 9 bases, 9 bases remained unmatched. Here the CDR3 DNA reads TGTGCCAGCAGGGAAACTAGCGGGTGGGGTGAGCAGTTCTTC. Amino acid sequence: CASRETSGWGEQFF.

In this sample, this clonotype turned up many times. The chain joins TRBV6-2 or TRBV6-3 to TRBJ2-4, with a weak D call TRBD1 (5 bases). V lost 8 bases and J lost 3, with 11 bases in between. CDR3 length: 13 amino acids. In germline, CDR1 is MNHEY, CDR2 SVGEGT. CDR3 DNA sequence: TGTGCCAGCCGTAGGGGTGGCAAAAACATTCAGTACTTC. Encoded protein: CASRRGGKNIQYF.

This clonotype has ten or more counts. The V call is TRBV6-6, the J call TRBJ2-5, with 8 bases matching TRBD2. The J segment lost 4 bases and the V segment lost 4 bases, leaving 5 bases of the junction unmatched. The germline V gene encodes CDR1 MNHNY and CDR2 SVGAGI (reference sequence). The CDR3 is made up of 14 amino acids. CDR3 region: CASSSGGLAETQYF. The CDR3 DNA reads as TGTGCCAGCAGTTCGGGGGGGCTCGCAGAGACCCAGTACTTC.

This chain links TRBV6-5 with TRBJ1-6; D not certain. Germline values: CDR1 MNHEY, CDR2 SVGAGI. V was trimmed by 2 bases and J by 9 bases, leaving 11 bases between them. CDR3 length: 14 residues. The DNA for the CDR3 is TGTGCCAGCAGTTACCGCCAGTCAGGTTCACCCCTCCACTTT. This codes for CASSYRQSGSPLHF.

This clonotype appeared many times. This chain links TRBV12-3 or TRBV12-4 with TRBJ2-1; TRBD1 might be the D (7 bases). The germline V and J ends were trimmed by 7 bases and 7 bases, with 20 bases remaining between them. The CDR3 spans 15 residues. The CDR3 coding sequence is TGTGCCAGCAAATCCTACCAGGGGGGTTGGAATGAGCAGTTCTTC. It translates to CASKSYQGGWNEQFF.

Ten or more counts support this clonotype. The J gene is TRBJ1-2, the V gene TRBV3-1; the D gene is possibly TRBD1 (5 bases). CDR1 is LGHDT, CDR2 YNNKEL, per germline (reference sequence). Trimming took off 3 bases at V and 4 bases at J, with 12 bases between the two ends. The CDR3 extends over 14 amino acids. The CDR3 DNA reads as TGTGCCAGCAGCCATGAACGGGGGTCCTATGGCTACACCTTC. Translating gives CASSHERGSYGYTF.

At least ten counts were recorded for this clonotype. The chain links TRBV20-1 to TRBJ2-4; D perhaps matches TRBD2 (6 bases). Germline CDR1 DFQATT, CDR2 SNEGSKA (reference sequence). V lost 6 bases to trimming and J lost 5 bases, with 17 bases between them. There are 14 residues in the CDR3. CDR3 in DNA: TGCAGTGCCCCGGGACCCGGAGGGGAAAACATTCAGTACTTC. Its translation is CSAPGPGGENIQYF.

This chain joins TRBV4-3 and TRBJ1-1, with 10 bases lining up with TRBD1. Germline CDR1 LGHNA, CDR2 YSLEER. The CDR3 is 16 amino acids. Trimming removed 1 base from V and 11 bases from J; junction bases left unmatched: 13. The CDR3 DNA follows: TGCGCCAGCAGCCAAGGGGCTCCGGGACAGGGGTTGGAGGCTTTCTTT. This sequence encodes CASSQGAPGQGLEAFF.

Many counts were recorded for this clonotype. This chain uses TRBV20-1 with TRBJ1-5, with D unclear. The CDR3 runs 19 residues. CDR1 and CDR2 from the germline V gene are DFQATT and SNEGSKA (reference sequence). Trimming cost V 1 base and J 0 bases, with 22 bases left between them. In nucleotides, the CDR3 is TGCAGTGCTAGAGGATATGGACTAGTGCATCCTTATAGCAATCAGCCCCAGCATTTT. It encodes CSARGYGLVHPYSNQPQHF.

This clonotype has a count of ten or more. The V and J genes are TRBV7-2 and TRBJ2-7; TRBD2 aligns across 10 bases. After removal of 3 bases from V and 0 bases from J, the junction contained 5 bases not matched to a gene. Germline V lookup: CDR1 SGHTA, CDR2 FQGNSA. The CDR3 extends over 16 amino acids. The CDR3 DNA reads TGTGCCAGCAGCTTGGTCGGGACTAGCGTCTCCTACGAGCAGTACTTC. Its translation is CASSLVGTSVSYEQYF.

As regards this clonotype: At one end the junction does not follow the germline gene, possibly because of a read error. The chain employs TRBV7-9 and TRBJ1-1; D ambiguous. This CDR3 comprises 11 residues. Germline CDR1 reads SEHNR; CDR2 reads FQNEAQ (reference sequence). As DNA, the CDR3 is TGTACCAGCAGTTCCACCACTGAAGCTTTCTTT. This translates into CTSSSTTEAFF.